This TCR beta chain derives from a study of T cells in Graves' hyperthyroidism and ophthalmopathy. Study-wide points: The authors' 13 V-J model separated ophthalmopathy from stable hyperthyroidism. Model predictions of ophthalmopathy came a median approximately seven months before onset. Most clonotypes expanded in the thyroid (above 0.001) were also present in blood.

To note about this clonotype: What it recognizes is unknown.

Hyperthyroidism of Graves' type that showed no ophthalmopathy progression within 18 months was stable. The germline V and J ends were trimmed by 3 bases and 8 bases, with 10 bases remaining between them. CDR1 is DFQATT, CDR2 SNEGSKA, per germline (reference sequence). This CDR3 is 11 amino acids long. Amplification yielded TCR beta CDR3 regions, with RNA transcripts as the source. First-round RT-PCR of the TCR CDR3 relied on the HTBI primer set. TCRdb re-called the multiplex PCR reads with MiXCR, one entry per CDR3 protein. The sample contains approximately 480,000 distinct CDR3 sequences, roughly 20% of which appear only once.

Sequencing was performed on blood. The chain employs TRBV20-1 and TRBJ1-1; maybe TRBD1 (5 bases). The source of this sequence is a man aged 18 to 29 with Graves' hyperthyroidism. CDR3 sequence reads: CSASRAAEAFF. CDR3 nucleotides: TGCAGTGCTAGCAGGGCAGCCGAAGCTTTCTTT.